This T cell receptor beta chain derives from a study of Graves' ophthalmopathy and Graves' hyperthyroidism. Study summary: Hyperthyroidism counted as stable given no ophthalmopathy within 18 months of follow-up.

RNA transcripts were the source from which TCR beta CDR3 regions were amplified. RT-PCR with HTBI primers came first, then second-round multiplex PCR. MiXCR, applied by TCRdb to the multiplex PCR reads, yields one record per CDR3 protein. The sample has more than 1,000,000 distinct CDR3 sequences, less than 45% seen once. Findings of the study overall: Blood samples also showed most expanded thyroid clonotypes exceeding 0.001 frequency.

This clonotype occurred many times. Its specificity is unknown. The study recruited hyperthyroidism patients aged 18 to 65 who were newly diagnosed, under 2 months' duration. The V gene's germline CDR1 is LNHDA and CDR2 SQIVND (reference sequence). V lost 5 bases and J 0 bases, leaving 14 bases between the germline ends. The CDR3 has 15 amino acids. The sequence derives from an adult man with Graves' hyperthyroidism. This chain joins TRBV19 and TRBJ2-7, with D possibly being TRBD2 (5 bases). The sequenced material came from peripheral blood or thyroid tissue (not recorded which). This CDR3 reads CASSPRTPSSYEQYF. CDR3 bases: TGTGCCAGTAGTCCTCGGACTCCGAGCTCCTACGAGCAGTACTTC.